This entry is about one TCR beta chain. These data are taken from a study of blood T cell repertoires in COVID-19. The overall study: The United States, Italy and Spain provided the acute and convalescent COVID-19 samples. Nucleic acid was either cDNA or gDNA, and it came from T cells, B-cell-depleted T cells, or PBMCs.

V lost 3 bases, J lost 14 bases, and 6 bases stayed unmatched. In germline, CDR1 is LNHDA, CDR2 SQIVND (reference sequence). This CDR3 spans 12 amino acids. The authors' processing: Amplification of reference gene primers was used by the study to estimate nucleated cell counts. Measured with immunoSEQ multiplex PCR; TCRdb has only the in-frame clones, and not every one. The V and J calls and clone size were taken over from that table, and D and trimming were inferred from the DNA. The sample records about 66,000 clones, about 90% being singletons. Specimen: peripheral blood. The clonotype was recovered from a man in his sixties with acute or convalescent COVID-19. J is TRBJ1-2 and V is TRBV19, with 10 positions matching TRBD1. The CDR3 DNA is TGTGCCAGTAGTATCGCAGGACAGGGGGAAACCTTC. This codes for CASSIAGQGETF.